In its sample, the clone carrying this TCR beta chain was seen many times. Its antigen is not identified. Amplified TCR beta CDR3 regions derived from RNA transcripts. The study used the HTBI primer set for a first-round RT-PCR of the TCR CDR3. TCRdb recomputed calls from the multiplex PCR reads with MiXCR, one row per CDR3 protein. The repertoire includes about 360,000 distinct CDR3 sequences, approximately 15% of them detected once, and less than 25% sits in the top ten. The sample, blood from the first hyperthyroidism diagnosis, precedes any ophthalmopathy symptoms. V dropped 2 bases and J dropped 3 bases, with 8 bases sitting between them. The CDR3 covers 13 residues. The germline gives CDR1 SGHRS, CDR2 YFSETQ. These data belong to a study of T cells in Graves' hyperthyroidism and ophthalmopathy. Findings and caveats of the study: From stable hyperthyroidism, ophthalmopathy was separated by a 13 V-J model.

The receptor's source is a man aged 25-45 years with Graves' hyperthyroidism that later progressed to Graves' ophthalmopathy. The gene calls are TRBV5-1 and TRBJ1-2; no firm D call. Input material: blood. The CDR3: CASSFDGDYGYTF. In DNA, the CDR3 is TGCGCCAGCAGCTTCGACGGGGACTATGGCTACACCTTC.